One and the same sample provided the 5 T cell receptor beta chains below, sequenced in a study of CD4 and CD8 cells across lung adenocarcinoma regions. TCRdb recomputed calls from the PCR reads with MiXCR, one row per CDR3 protein. This sample has around 20,000 distinct CDR3 sequences, with under 70% found just once. The specimen sequenced was CD8+ T cells from the center of a lung tumor. All receptors derive from a female donor with lung adenocarcinoma. The CD4 and CD8 labels of this study may be unreliable.

The chain links TRBV11-1 to TRBJ1-1; tentatively, D is TRBD1 (6 bases). The length of the CDR3 is 16 residues. Germline V gene lookup returns CDR1 SGHAT and CDR2 FQDESV (reference sequence). The V end was cut by 4 bases, the J end by 3 bases, with 18 bases between. The CDR3 sequence: CASSSLQGILYTEAFF. For the CDR3, the DNA is TGTGCCAGCAGCTCCTTACAGGGAATTTTGTACACTGAAGCTTTCTTT.

The chain couples TRBV12-3 or TRBV12-4 to TRBJ1-6; 8 nucleotides agree with TRBD1. This CDR3 has 15 residues. Trimming removed 6 bases from V and 7 bases from J; junction bases left unmatched: 8. This chain's CDR3 is CASSFFRTGNSPLHF. For the CDR3, the DNA is TGTGCCAGCAGCTTTTTCAGGACAGGGAATTCACCCCTCCACTTT.

By sample fraction, this clonotype is medium-sized. This chain connects TRBV6-6 to TRBJ2-1; D is possibly TRBD2 (7 bases). With 4 bases removed from V and 2 bases from J, the gap between germline ends came to 15 bases. This CDR3 comprises 16 residues. The germline gives CDR1 MNHNY, CDR2 SVGAGI (reference sequence). CDR3 residues: CASSSFLGGAYNEQFF. The CDR3 bases are TGTGCCAGCAGTTCGTTTCTAGGGGGGGCCTACAATGAGCAGTTCTTC.

This chain uses TRBV6-1 with TRBJ2-1; D perhaps matches TRBD2 (5 bases). The closer fit of TRBJ2-5 to the DNA end suggests the J call may be wrong. The length of the CDR3 is 17 residues. The germline V gene encodes CDR1 MNHNS and CDR2 SASEGT. The CDR3 loop is CASSEALPGLGRETQYF. The CDR3 coding sequence is TGTGCCAGCAGTGAAGCGCTTCCAGGTCTAGGGAGAGAGACCCAGTACTTC.

The V and J genes are TRBV27 and TRBJ2-3, with 7 nucleotides matching TRBD1. The J call is in doubt because the DNA end fits TRBJ2-7 better. Germline-derived CDR1 and CDR2 are MNHEY and SMNVEV (reference sequence). This CDR3 spans 13 amino acids. The CDR3 DNA is TGTGCCAGCAGTTTAGACAGGGTGGGGGAGCAGTACTTC. This encodes CASSLDRVGEQYF.